Included here is one T cell receptor beta chain sequence, with context. Trimming shortened V by 4 bases and J by 7 bases, and 18 bases separated the two germline ends. CDR1 and CDR2 (germline): SGDLS, YYNGEE. The CDR3 is 15 residues long. The record originates from a study of blood T cell repertoires in COVID-19. Study-level background: There were acute and convalescent COVID-19 samples, and they came from the United States, Italy and Spain. Sample material is recorded as cDNA or gDNA derived from T cells, B-cell-depleted T cells, or PBMCs.

Per the original data handling: Amplification with reference gene primers provided the estimates of nucleated cell counts. Clones were read by immunoSEQ multiplex PCR, and TCRdb kept only the in-frame ones, dropping some. D and trimming were read from the DNA, whereas the V and J calls and clone size are those reported in that table. This sample has some 70,000 clones, with 81% found just once. This sequence joins TRBV9 and TRBJ2-1; a possible D gene is TRBD1 (5 bases). Specimen: peripheral blood. The sequence was obtained from a woman in her 70s with acute or convalescent COVID-19. CDR3 sequence: CASSPGRQPENEQFF. CDR3 nucleotide sequence: TGTGCCAGCAGCCCAGGTCGACAGCCCGAGAATGAGCAGTTCTTC.